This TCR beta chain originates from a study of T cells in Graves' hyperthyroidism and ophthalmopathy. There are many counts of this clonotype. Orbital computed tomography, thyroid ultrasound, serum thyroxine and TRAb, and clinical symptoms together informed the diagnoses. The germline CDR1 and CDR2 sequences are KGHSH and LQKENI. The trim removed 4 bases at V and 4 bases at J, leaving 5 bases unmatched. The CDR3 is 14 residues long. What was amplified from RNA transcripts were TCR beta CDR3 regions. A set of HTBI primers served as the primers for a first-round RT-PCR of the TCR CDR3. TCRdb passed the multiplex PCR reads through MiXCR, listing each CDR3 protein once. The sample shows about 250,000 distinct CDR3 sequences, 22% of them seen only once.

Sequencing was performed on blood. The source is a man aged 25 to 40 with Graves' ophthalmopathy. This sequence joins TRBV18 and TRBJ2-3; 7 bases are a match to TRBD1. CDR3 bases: TGTGCCAGCTCACGGGCCGGGACAGCAGATACGCAGTATTTT. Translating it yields CASSRAGTADTQYF.